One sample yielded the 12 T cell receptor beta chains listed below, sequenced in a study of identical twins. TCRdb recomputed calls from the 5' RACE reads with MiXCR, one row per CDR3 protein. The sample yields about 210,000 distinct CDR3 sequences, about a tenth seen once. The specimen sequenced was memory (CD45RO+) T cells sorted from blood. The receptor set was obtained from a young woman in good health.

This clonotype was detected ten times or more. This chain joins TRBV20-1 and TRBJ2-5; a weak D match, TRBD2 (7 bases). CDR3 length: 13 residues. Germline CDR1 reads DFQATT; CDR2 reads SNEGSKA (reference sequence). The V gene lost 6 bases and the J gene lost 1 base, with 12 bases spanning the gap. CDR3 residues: CSAPRGLQETQYF. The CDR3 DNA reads TGCAGTGCGCCGCGGGGGCTCCAAGAGACCCAGTACTTC.

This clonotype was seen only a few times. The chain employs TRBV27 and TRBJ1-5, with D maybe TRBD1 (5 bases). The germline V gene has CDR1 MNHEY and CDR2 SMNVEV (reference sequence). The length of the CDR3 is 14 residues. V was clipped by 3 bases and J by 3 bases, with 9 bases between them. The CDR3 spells CASSLGDVNQPQHF. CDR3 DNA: TGTGCCAGCAGTTTGGGGGACGTCAATCAGCCCCAGCATTTT.

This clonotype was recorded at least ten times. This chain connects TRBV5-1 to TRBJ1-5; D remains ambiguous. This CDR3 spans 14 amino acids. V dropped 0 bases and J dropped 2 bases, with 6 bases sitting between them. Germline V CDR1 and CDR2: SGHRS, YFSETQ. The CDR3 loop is CASSLGDRNQPQHF. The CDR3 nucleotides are TGCGCCAGCAGCTTGGGCGACCGCAATCAGCCCCAGCATTTT.

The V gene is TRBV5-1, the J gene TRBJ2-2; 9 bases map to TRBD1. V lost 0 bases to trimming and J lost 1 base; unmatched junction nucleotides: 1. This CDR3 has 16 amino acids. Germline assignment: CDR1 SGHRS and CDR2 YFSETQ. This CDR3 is CASSLEGQGNTGELFF. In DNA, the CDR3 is TGCGCCAGCAGCTTGGAGGGACAGGGGAACACCGGGGAGCTGTTTTTT.

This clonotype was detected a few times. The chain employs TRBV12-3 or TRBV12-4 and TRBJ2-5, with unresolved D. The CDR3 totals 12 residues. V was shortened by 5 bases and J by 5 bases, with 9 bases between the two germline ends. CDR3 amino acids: CASSRTEETQYF. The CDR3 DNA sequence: TGTGCCAGCAGTCGGACGGAGGAGACCCAGTACTTC.

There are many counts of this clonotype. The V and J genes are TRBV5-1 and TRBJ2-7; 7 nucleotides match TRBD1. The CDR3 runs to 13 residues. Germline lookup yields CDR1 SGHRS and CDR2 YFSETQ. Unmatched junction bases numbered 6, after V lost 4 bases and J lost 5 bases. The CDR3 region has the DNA TGCGCCAGCAGCCCCGGGACAGAAAACGAGCAGTACTTC. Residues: CASSPGTENEQYF. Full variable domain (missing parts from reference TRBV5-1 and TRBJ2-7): KAGVTQTPRYLIKTRGQQVTLSCSPISGHRSVSWYQQTPGQGLQFLFEYFSETQRNKGNFPGRFSGRQFSNSRSEMNVSTLELGDSALYLCASSPGTENEQYFGPGTRLTVT.

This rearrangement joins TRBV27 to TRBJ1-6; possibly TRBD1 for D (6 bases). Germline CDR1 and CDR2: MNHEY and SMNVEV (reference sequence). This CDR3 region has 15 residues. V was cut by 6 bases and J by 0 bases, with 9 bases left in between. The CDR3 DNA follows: TGTGCCAGCAGACAACAGGGCTCCTATAATTCACCCCTCCACTTT. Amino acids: CASRQQGSYNSPLHF.

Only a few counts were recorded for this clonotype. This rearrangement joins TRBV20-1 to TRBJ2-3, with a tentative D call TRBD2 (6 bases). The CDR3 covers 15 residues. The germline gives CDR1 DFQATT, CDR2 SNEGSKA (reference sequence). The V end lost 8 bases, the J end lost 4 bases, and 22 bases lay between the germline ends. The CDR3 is CSFHRGGTTSDTQYF. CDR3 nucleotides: TGCAGTTTCCACCGGGGCGGGACGACTTCAGATACGCAGTATTTT.

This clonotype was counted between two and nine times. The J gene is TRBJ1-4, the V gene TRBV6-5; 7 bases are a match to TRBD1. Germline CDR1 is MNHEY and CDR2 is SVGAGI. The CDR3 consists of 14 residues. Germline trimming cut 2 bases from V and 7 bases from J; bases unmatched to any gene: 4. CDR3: CASSYAGGVEKLFF. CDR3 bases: TGTGCCAGCAGTTACGCAGGGGGTGTTGAAAAACTGTTTTTT.

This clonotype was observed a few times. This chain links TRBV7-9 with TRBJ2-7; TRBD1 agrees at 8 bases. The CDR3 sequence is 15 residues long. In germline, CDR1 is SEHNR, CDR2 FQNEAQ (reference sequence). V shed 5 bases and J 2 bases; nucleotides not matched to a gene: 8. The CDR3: CASSTGTGKPYEQYF. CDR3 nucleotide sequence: TGTGCCAGCAGCACCGGGACAGGAAAACCCTACGAGCAGTACTTC.

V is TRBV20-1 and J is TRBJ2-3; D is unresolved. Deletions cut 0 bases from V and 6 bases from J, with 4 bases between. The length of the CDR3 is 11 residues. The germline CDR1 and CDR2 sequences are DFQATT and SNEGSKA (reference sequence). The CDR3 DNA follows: TGCAGTGCTAGAGATCCCGATACGCAGTATTTT. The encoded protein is CSARDPDTQYF.

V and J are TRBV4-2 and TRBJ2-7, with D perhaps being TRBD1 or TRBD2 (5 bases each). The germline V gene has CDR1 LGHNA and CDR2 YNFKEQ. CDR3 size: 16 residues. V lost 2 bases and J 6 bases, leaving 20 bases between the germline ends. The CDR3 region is CASSQPLSGATSEQYF. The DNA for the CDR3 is TGTGCCAGCAGCCAACCCCTTTCCGGGGCCACCTCCGAGCAGTACTTC.